This TCR beta chain was documented in a study of OX40 agonist ivuxolimab in advanced cancers. Broadly, across the study: Ivuxolimab, which targeted the costimulatory receptor OX40 (CD134), was an agonistic, fully human IgG2 monoclonal antibody. Intravenous ivuxolimab was administered to patients every 2 weeks at six dose levels: 0.01, 0.1, 0.3, 1.5, 3 and 10 mg/kg. Among the approximately 54 dose-escalation patients, 19 had hepatocellular carcinoma, roughly 15 melanoma, 9 renal cell carcinoma and 9 head and neck cancer. The dose-escalation cohort was about 86% male with a mean age of 60 years, ranging from roughly 23 to 90. Prior anti-PD-1, anti-PD-L1 or anti-CTLA-4 therapy was permitted, and 40% of dose-escalation patients had received checkpoint inhibitors. Three dose-escalation patients achieved partial responses, one with hepatocellular carcinoma and two with cutaneous melanoma. The point of sequencing TCRbeta in the periphery was to test whether ivuxolimab changed TCR sequence diversity and drove clonal T-cell expansion. The paper describes the monotherapy dose-escalation part (N = 52 patients) of the phase I trial of ivuxolimab. Study-wide findings and limitations: After ivuxolimab, CD8+ T cells had more expanded clones than CD4+ T cells on average. The antigen specificity of the peripheral T cells that underwent clonal expansion was not determined. At doses of 0.1 to 3.0 mg/kg, clonal expansion of both CD4+ and CD8+ blood T cells was observed from baseline to week 6. In the 0.1-3.0 mg/kg groups, partial responders were among the patients with the lowest normalized peripheral clonal expansion, particularly in CD8+ T cells. Low levels of normalized T-cell clonal expansion were also seen in some nonresponding patients.

The CDR3 starts with the cysteine, ends with the phenylalanine, and has 15 residues. The kept DNA is CDR3 alone, 45 bases in frame from the first base. CDR1 is given as MNHEY and CDR2 as SVGAGI, both from the germline V gene. The junction carries 11 bases between V and J, which are trimmed by 2 bases and 2 bases respectively. Genomic DNA was extracted from sorted cells for sequencing of the TCRbeta CDR3 region. TCRbeta CDR3 regions were sequenced using the immunoSEQ Assay. TCRdb carries this immuneACCESS record with in-frame sequences only. Its versions omit some clonotypes, under half of them owing to an unresolved V gene in the studies checked, with the rest unexplained. The sample table shows 13,000 or so clones, and approximately 80% are seen once. Jointly, the top ten make up 16% of the sample. The trial excluded patients who had a history of autoimmune disease or who were on systemic immunosuppression. Peripheral blood for TCR sequencing was drawn from every dose cohort at baseline, at cycle 4 day 1 and at cycle 7 day 1. Samples were obtained from an open-label, multicenter, first-in-human phase I dose-escalation trial of ivuxolimab. The trial enrolled adults with locally advanced or metastatic head and neck squamous cell, hepatocellular, melanoma or renal cell carcinoma. Before TCR sequencing, CD4+ T cells and CD8+ T cells were sorted from peripheral blood as separate populations.

With respect to this clone: Which antigen it targets is not known. Base-call qualities are not available, and no considerably larger clone is one nucleotide away.

The chain links TRBV6-5 with TRBJ2-3; possibly the D gene is TRBD1, per 5 matching bases. Specimen: CD4+ or CD8+ T cells sorted from blood, collected in a trial of the OX40 agonist ivuxolimab. The sequence came from an adult with an advanced solid tumor such as melanoma, head and neck, liver or kidney cancer. The bases read TGTGCCAGCAGTTACGAAGCAGGGAACACAGATACGCAGTATTTT. It translates as CASSYEAGNTDTQYF.